Listed below are T cell receptor beta chains from one sample, sequenced in a study of radiation and T cells in renal cell carcinoma. Sequencing was performed with immunoSEQ multiplex PCR; in TCRdb, only in-frame clones are kept and a portion is missing. Here the sample spans around 46,000 clones, roughly 80% being singletons. The sequencing used blood, collected from a patient whose treatment included radiotherapy and nephrectomy. These receptors all stem from a woman in her seventies with renal cell carcinoma. Each CDR3 is given with its conserved first and last residue. A D gene is named only where the DNA matches it firmly. The size field is filled for only some rows; it gives once, few, many or a size class.

j_call,v_call,clone_size,d_call,cdr3_aa,cdr3_nt
TRBJ2-7,TRBV7-2,.,.,CASSPGTSLRDEQYF,TGTGCCAGCAGCCCCGGGACCTCTCTTAGGGACGAGCAGTACTTC
TRBJ1-6,TRBV4-1,.,.,CASSQAQNSPLHF,TGCGCCAGCAGCCAAGCCCAGAATTCACCCCTCCACTTT
TRBJ1-2,TRBV27,.,.,CASSLWGGYGYTF,TGTGCCAGCAGTTTATGGGGAGGGTATGGCTACACCTTC
TRBJ2-5,TRBV7-2,.,.,CASGFRGDRETQYF,TGTGCCAGCGGATTCAGGGGGGATAGGGAGACCCAGTACTTC
TRBJ1-5,TRBV6-6,.,TRBD1,CASWGQGPNQPQHF,TGTGCCAGCTGGGGACAGGGGCCCAATCAGCCCCAGCATTTT
TRBJ2-1,TRBV7-2,.,.,CASSFTRLNLEQFF,TGTGCCAGCAGCTTCACACGACTGAACCTTGAGCAGTTCTTC
TRBJ1-2,TRBV7-2,.,.,CASSPGPRIYGYTF,TGTGCCAGCAGCCCTGGCCCCAGGATCTATGGCTACACCTTC
TRBJ2-7,TRBV2,.,.,CASGPWVEEQYF,TGTGCCAGCGGTCCCTGGGTTGAAGAGCAGTACTTC
TRBJ2-1,TRBV7-3,few,.,CASSLGPPYNEQFF,TGTGCCAGCAGCTTAGGTCCCCCCTACAATGAGCAGTTCTTC
TRBJ1-1,TRBV6-5,.,.,CASSREMNTEAFF,TGTGCCAGCAGTCGTGAAATGAACACTGAAGCTTTCTTT
TRBJ2-2,TRBV14,.,.,CASSSSSAIGTGELFF,TGTGCCAGCAGCTCATCGTCGGCCATAGGGACCGGGGAGCTGTTTTTT
TRBJ1-2,TRBV7-3,.,.,CASSQRPGRGGYTF,TGTGCCAGCAGCCAGAGGCCCGGGAGAGGTGGCTACACCTTC
TRBJ2-1,TRBV4-3,once,TRBD2,CASSQDPQIREGRHEQFF,TGCGCCAGCAGCCAAGACCCCCAAATCCGGGAGGGCCGGCATGAGCAGTTCTTC
TRBJ1-2,TRBV5-1,.,.,CASSPVGLYGYTF,TGCGCCAGCAGCCCCGTGGGCCTATATGGCTACACCTTC
TRBJ2-7,TRBV9,.,TRBD2,CASNPGGGYEQYF,TGTGCCAGCAACCCCGGGGGGGGATACGAGCAGTACTTC
TRBJ1-1,TRBV9,.,TRBD1,CASSVEQGAQAFF,TGTGCCAGCAGCGTAGAGCAGGGGGCGCAGGCTTTCTTT
TRBJ1-2,TRBV10-3,.,.,CAIMDSTARDYGYTF,TGTGCCATCATGGACAGTACCGCCCGGGACTATGGCTACACCTTC
TRBJ1-4,TRBV5-4,.,TRBD1,CASSVAFGTGGIGNEKLFF,TGTGCCAGCAGCGTGGCTTTTGGGACAGGGGGCATTGGTAATGAAAAACTGTTTTTT
TRBJ2-1,TRBV19,.,TRBD2,CASSTGLAGRRGEQFF,TGTGCCAGTAGCACCGGACTAGCGGGAAGAAGGGGTGAGCAGTTCTTC
TRBJ1-1,TRBV6-6,.,.,CASIQGKASTEAFF,TGTGCCAGCATCCAGGGTAAGGCGAGCACTGAAGCTTTCTTT
TRBJ1-4,TRBV30,.,.,CAWSVGGGDEKLFF,TGTGCCTGGAGTGTAGGAGGGGGTGATGAAAAACTGTTTTTT
TRBJ2-1,TRBV12-5,.,TRBD2,CASGLGGLAGSNEQFF,TGTGCTAGTGGTTTGGGGGGACTAGCGGGAAGCAATGAGCAGTTCTTC
TRBJ2-3,TRBV7-8,.,.,CASSLASATDTQYF,TGTGCCAGCAGCTTAGCGAGCGCCACAGATACGCAGTATTTT
TRBJ2-1,TRBV10-1,.,TRBD2,CASSESSGGAAYNEQFF,TGCGCCAGCAGTGAGTCTAGCGGGGGGGCCGCCTACAATGAGCAGTTCTTC
TRBJ2-2,TRBV2,.,.,CASTGTRGGIGELFF,TGTGCCAGCACCGGGACCCGAGGTGGGATCGGGGAGCTGTTTTTT
TRBJ1-2,TRBV7-9,.,TRBD1,CASSLNRQGTYGYTF,TGTGCCAGCAGCTTAAACAGACAGGGGACTTATGGCTACACCTTC
TRBJ1-5,TRBV4-1,once,.,CASSRRVSGGNQPQHF,TGCGCCAGCAGTCGTCGCGTCTCAGGGGGCAATCAGCCCCAGCATTTT
TRBJ2-7,TRBV27,.,TRBD2,CASSPTGLADEQYF,TGTGCCAGCAGTCCAACGGGACTAGCGGACGAGCAGTACTTC
TRBJ1-1,TRBV11-1,.,.,CASSKGDMNTEAFF,TGTGCCAGCAGCAAGGGGGACATGAACACTGAAGCTTTCTTT
TRBJ2-7,TRBV5-1,.,.,CASSLEGFSDEQYF,TGCGCCAGCAGCTTGGAGGGGTTCTCCGACGAGCAGTACTTC